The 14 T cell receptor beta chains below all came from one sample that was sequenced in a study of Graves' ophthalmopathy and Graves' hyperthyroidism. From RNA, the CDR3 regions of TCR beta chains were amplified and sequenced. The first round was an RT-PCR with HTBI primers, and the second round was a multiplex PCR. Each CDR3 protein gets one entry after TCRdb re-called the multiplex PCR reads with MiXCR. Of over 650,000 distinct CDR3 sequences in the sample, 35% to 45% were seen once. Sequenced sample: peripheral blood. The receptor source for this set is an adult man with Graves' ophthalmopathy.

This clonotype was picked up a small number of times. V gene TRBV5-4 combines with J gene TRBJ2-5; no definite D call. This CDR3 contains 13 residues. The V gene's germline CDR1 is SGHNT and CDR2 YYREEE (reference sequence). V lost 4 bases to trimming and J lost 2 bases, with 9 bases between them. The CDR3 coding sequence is TGTGCCAGCAGCGGTCGATGGCAAGAGACCCAGTACTTC. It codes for CASSGRWQETQYF.

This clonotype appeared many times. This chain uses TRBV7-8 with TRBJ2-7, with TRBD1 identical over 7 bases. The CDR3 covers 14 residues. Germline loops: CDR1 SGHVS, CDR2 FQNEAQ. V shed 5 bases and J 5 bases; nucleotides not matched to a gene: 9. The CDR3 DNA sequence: TGTGCCAGCAGCCCTAGGACAGGTCTTAACGAGCAGTACTTC. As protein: CASSPRTGLNEQYF. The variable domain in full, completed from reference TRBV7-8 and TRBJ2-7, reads GAGVSQSPRYKVAKRGQDVALRCDPISGHVSLFWYQQALGQGPEFLTYFQNEAQLDKSGLPSDRFFAERPEGSVSTLKIQRTQQEDSAVYLCASSPRTGLNEQYFGPGTRLTVT.

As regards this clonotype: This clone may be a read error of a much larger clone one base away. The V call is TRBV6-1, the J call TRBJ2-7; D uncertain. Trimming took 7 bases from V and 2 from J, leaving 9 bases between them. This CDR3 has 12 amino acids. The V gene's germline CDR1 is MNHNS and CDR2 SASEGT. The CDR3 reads CASNGIAYEQYF. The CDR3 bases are TGTGCCAGCAATGGGATCGCCTACGAGCAGTACTTC.

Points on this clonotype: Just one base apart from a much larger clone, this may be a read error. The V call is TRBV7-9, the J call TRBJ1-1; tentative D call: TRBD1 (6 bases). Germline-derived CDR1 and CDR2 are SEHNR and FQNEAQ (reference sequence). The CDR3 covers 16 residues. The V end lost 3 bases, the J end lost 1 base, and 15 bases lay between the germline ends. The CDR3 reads CASSFPGESSNTEAFF. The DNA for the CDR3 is TGTGCCAGCAGCTTTCCAGGGGAATCTTCGAACACTGAAGCTTTCTTT.

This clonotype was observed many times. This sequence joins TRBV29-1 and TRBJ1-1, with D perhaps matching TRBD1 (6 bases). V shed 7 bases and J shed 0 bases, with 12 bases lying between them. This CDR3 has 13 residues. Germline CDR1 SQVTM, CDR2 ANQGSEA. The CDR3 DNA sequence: TGCAGCGGGGGGGGGCGGATGAACACTGAAGCTTTCTTT. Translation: CSGGGRMNTEAFF.

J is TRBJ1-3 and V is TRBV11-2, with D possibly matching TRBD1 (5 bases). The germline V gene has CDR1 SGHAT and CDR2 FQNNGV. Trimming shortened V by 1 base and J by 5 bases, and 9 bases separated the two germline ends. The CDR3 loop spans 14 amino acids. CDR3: CASSLAAGRNTIYF. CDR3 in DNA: TGTGCCAGCAGCTTAGCCGCAGGGAGAAACACCATATATTTT.

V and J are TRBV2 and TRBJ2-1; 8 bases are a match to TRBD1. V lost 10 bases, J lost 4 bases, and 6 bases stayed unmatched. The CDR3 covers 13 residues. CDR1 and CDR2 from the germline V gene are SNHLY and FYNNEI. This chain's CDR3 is CATEGQGYNEQFF. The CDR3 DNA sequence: TGTGCCACCGAAGGACAGGGTTACAATGAGCAGTTCTTC.

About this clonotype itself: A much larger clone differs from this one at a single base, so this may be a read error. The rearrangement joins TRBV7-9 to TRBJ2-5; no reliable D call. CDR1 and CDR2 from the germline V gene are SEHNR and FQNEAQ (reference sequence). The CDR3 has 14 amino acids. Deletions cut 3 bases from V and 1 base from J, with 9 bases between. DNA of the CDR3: TGTGCCAGCAGCTTGAGAAGTTTCCAAGAGACCCAGTACTTC. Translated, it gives CASSLRSFQETQYF. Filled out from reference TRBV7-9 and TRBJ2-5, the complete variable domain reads DTGVSQNPRHKITKRGQNVTFRCDPISEHNRLYWYRQTLGQGPEFLTYFQNEAQLEKSRLLSDRFSAERPKGSFSTLEIQRTEQGDSAMYLCASSLRSFQETQYFGPGTRLLVL.

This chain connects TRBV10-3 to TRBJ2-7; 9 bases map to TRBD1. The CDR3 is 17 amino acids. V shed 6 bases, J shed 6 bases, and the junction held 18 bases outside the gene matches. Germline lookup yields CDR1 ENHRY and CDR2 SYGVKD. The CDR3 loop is CAISPGQGNLRALEQYF. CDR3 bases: TGTGCCATCAGCCCTGGACAGGGGAACCTCCGGGCACTCGAGCAGTACTTC.

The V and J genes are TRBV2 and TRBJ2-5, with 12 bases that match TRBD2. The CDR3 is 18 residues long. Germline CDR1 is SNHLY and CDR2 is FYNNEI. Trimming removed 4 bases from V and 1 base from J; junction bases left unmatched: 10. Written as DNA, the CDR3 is TGTGCCAGCAGTGTCGTAGTGGGACTAGCGGGTCCCCAAGAGACCCAGTACTTC. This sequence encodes CASSVVVGLAGPQETQYF.

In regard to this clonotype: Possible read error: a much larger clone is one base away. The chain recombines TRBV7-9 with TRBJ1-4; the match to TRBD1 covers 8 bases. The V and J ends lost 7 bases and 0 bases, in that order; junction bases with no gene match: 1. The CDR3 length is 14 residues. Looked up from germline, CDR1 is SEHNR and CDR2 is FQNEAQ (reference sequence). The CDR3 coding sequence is TGTGCCAGCACGGACAGGGCAACTAATGAAAAACTGTTTTTT. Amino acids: CASTDRATNEKLFF.

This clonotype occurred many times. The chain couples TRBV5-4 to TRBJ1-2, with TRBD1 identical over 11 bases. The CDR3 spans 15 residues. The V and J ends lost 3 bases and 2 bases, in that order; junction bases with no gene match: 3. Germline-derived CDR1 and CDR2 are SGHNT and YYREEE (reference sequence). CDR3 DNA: TGTGCCAGCAGCTCGGGACAGGGGGTAAACTATGGCTACACCTTC. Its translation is CASSSGQGVNYGYTF.

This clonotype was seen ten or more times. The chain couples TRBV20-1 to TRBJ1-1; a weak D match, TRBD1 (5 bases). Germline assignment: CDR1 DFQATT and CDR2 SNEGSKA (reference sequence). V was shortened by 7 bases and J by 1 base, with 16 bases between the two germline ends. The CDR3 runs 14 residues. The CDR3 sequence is CSGGGPLGNTEAFF. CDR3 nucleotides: TGCAGTGGGGGCGGTCCCCTTGGGAACACTGAAGCTTTCTTT.

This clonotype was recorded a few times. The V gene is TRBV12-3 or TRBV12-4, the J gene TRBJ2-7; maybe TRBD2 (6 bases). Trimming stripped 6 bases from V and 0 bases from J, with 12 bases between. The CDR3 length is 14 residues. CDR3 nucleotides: TGTGCCAGCAGATATAGCGGCGACTCCTACGAGCAGTACTTC. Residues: CASRYSGDSYEQYF.